A selection of T cell receptor beta chains follows, all from one sample in a study of post-analysis software for immune sequencing data. TCRdb re-analysed the PCR reads in MiXCR, keeping a single row per CDR3 protein. The table includes 600,000 to 700,000 distinct CDR3 sequences, 55% to 60% detected once. The sample taken for sequencing was blood. These receptors came from a girl aged 2-10 years with multiple sclerosis. CDR3s include the opening cysteine and the closing phenylalanine or tryptophan. Fields, in order: J gene, D gene, clone size, V gene, CDR3 protein, CDR3 DNA. The D gene is left open where the match is weak. The size entry is marked missing in some rows and otherwise reads once, few, many or a size class.

j_call: TRBJ2-7; d_call: NA; clone_size: few; v_call: TRBV29-1; cdr3_aa: CSVEGGRGSYEQYF; cdr3_nt: TGCAGCGTTGAGGGGGGCAGGGGCTCCTACGAGCAGTACTTC
j_call: TRBJ2-3; d_call: NA; clone_size: NA; v_call: TRBV15; cdr3_aa: CATSRDKGGVRDTQYF; cdr3_nt: TGTGCCACCAGCAGAGATAAGGGGGGAGTAAGGGATACGCAGTATTTT
j_call: TRBJ2-1; d_call: NA; clone_size: few; v_call: TRBV29-1; cdr3_aa: CSVEPKRDNEQFF; cdr3_nt: TGCAGCGTTGAACCCAAGCGGGACAATGAGCAGTTCTTC
j_call: TRBJ2-3; d_call: NA; clone_size: NA; v_call: TRBV12-3/TRBV12-4; cdr3_aa: CASSFSLAPESDTQYF; cdr3_nt: TGTGCCAGCAGTTTCTCACTAGCACCTGAGTCGGATACGCAGTATTTT
j_call: TRBJ2-1; d_call: NA; clone_size: NA; v_call: TRBV20-1; cdr3_aa: CSAYLGGLSYNEQFF; cdr3_nt: TGCAGTGCTTATCTAGGTGGCCTCTCCTACAATGAGCAGTTCTTC
j_call: TRBJ2-2; d_call: NA; clone_size: NA; v_call: TRBV15; cdr3_aa: CATSRDLMNTGELFF; cdr3_nt: TGTGCCACCAGCAGAGATTTGATGAACACCGGGGAGCTGTTTTTT
j_call: TRBJ2-3; d_call: TRBD1; clone_size: NA; v_call: TRBV20-1; cdr3_aa: CSASRQGVTDTQYF; cdr3_nt: TGCAGTGCTAGTAGACAGGGAGTCACAGATACGCAGTATTTT
j_call: TRBJ2-4; d_call: NA; clone_size: NA; v_call: TRBV20-1; cdr3_aa: CSARDWAGSPKNIQYF; cdr3_nt: TGCAGTGCTAGAGATTGGGCAGGAAGCCCCAAAAACATTCAGTACTTC
j_call: TRBJ2-3; d_call: NA; clone_size: NA; v_call: TRBV4-1; cdr3_aa: CASSPLAGPSTDTQYF; cdr3_nt: TGCGCCAGCAGCCCGCTCGCGGGACCTAGCACAGATACGCAGTATTTT
j_call: TRBJ2-5; d_call: TRBD1; clone_size: NA; v_call: TRBV29-1; cdr3_aa: CSVSPGQGKETQYF; cdr3_nt: TGCAGCGTAAGCCCGGGACAGGGAAAAGAGACCCAGTACTTC
j_call: TRBJ1-2; d_call: NA; clone_size: NA; v_call: TRBV10-3; cdr3_aa: CAISGQQGPYGYTF; cdr3_nt: TGTGCCATCAGTGGGCAACAGGGCCCCTATGGCTACACCTTC
j_call: TRBJ2-1; d_call: NA; clone_size: few; v_call: TRBV29-1; cdr3_aa: CSALGGPKVNEQFF; cdr3_nt: TGCAGCGCCCTAGGAGGTCCTAAGGTGAATGAGCAGTTCTTC
j_call: TRBJ2-1; d_call: NA; clone_size: NA; v_call: TRBV20-1; cdr3_aa: CSASPTAGPNEQFF; cdr3_nt: TGCAGTGCTAGTCCCACCGCGGGGCCCAATGAGCAGTTCTTC
j_call: TRBJ2-3; d_call: NA; clone_size: NA; v_call: TRBV12-3/TRBV12-4; cdr3_aa: CASSLGMADTDTEYF; cdr3_nt: TGTGCCAGCAGTTTAGGAATGGCCGACACAGATACGGAGTATTTT